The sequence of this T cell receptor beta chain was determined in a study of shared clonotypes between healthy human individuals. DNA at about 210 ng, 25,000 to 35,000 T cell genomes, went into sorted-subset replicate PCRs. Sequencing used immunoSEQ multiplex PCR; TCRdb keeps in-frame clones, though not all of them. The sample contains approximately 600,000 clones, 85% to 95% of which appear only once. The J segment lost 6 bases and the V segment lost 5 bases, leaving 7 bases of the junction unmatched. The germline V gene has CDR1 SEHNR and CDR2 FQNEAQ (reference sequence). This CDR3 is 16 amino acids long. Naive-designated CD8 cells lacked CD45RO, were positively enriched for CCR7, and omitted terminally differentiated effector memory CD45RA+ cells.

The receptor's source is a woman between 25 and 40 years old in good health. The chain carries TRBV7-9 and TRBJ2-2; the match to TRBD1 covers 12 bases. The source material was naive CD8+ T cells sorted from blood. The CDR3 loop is CASSPGQGAGAGELFF. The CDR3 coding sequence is TGTGCCAGCAGCCCGGGACAGGGGGCCGGTGCCGGGGAGCTGTTTTTT.